This T cell receptor (beta chain) was identified during a study of CD8 T cells in Susac syndrome. With random hexamers, reverse transcription was performed on roughly 0.5 to 1 ug of RNA. Coverage of TCR beta CDR3 amplification by immunoSEQ multiplex PCR extended to 54 Vbeta and 13 Jbeta. TCRdb processed the immunoSEQ multiplex PCR reads anew with MiXCR; each CDR3 protein has one entry. The sample has under 70,000 distinct CDR3 sequences, roughly 94% seen once; the top ten hold approximately 0.8%. Sequencing of TCR beta was undertaken in CD8+ and CD4+ T cells derived from blood. Study-wide points: Susac-specific public clones were found in both the total CD8+ and the CD8+ TEMRA repertoires, with over 15 in the former and a few in the latter. By the study's own acknowledgment, its TCR sequencing and HLA analysis included relatively few individuals.

Of note for this clonotype: Its antigen is not known.

This CDR3 region has 16 residues. CDR1 and CDR2 (germline): DFQATT, SNEGSKA (reference sequence). Trimming at V came to 0 bases and at J to 6 bases, leaving 9 bases not matched to a gene. Sequencing was done on a sample of CD8+ T cells from PBMCs. The rearrangement links TRBV20-1 to TRBJ2-1, with TRBD2 identical over 9 bases. The sequence derives from a human donor with Susac syndrome. CDR3 loop: CSARDFAGGDGNEQFF. In nucleotides, the CDR3 is TGCAGTGCTAGAGATTTTGCGGGGGGGGACGGCAATGAGCAGTTCTTC.